This entry lists 2 T cell receptor beta chains sequenced from one sample in a study of CD8 T cells in ankylosing spondylitis. Study-wide results and caveats: One TCR beta motif, made up of seven to nine highly homologous variants, appeared characteristic of ankylosing spondylitis blood.

The antigens of these receptors remain unknown. TCRdb ran MiXCR on the 5' RACE reads and lists one entry per CDR3 protein. Seen here are fewer than 500,000 distinct CDR3 sequences, around 26% observed once, and the top ten hold about 0.9%. The sequenced sample was blood, either unsorted or a sorted T cell fraction (not recorded which). These receptors were collected from a male donor with ankylosing spondylitis.

The chain is built from TRBV7-8 and TRBJ1-2; D perhaps matches TRBD1 (6 bases). Between the trimmed V and J ends, which lost 5 bases and 4 bases, there was a span of 14 bases. This CDR3 is built from 14 residues. Germline assignment: CDR1 SGHVS and CDR2 FQNEAQ. The CDR3 protein is CASSINRDGYGYTF. CDR3 DNA: TGTGCCAGCAGCATAAACAGGGATGGCTATGGCTACACCTTC. Based on the CDR3 plus reference TRBV7-8 and TRBJ1-2, the full variable domain is GAGVSQSPRYKVAKRGQDVALRCDPISGHVSLFWYQQALGQGPEFLTYFQNEAQLDKSGLPSDRFFAERPEGSVSTLKIQRTQQEDSAVYLCASSINRDGYGYTFGSGTRLTVV.

The rearrangement joins TRBV5-6 to TRBJ2-7, with TRBD2 matching over 10 bases. Trimming removed 4 bases from V and 2 bases from J; junction bases left unmatched: 6. CDR3 length equals 15 residues. Germline V gene data show CDR1 as SGHDT and CDR2 as YYEEEE. The CDR3 spells CASSDLAGDPYEQYV. DNA of the CDR3: TGTGCCAGCAGCGATCTAGCGGGAGACCCCTACGAGCAGTACGTC.